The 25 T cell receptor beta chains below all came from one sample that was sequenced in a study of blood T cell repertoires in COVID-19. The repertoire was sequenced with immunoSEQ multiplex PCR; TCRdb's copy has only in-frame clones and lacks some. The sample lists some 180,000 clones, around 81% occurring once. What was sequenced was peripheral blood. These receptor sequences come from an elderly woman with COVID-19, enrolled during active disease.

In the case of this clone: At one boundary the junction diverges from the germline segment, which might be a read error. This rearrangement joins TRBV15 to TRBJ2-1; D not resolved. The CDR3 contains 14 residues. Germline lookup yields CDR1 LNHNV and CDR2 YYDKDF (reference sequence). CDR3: CATSRVGSDNEQFF. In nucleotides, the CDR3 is TGTGCCACCAGCAGAGTTGGCTCCGACAATGAGCAGTTCTTC. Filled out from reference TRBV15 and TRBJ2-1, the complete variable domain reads DAMVIQNPRYQVTQFGKPVTLSCSQTLNHNVMYWYQQKSSQAPKLLFHYYDKDFNNEADTPDNFQSRRPNTSFCFLDIRSPGLGDTAMYLCATSRVGSDNEQFFGPGTRLTVL.

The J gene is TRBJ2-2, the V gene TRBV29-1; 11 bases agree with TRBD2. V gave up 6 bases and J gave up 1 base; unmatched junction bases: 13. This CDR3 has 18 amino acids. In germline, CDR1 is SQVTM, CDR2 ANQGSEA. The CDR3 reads CSVGVQVGLAGNTGELFF. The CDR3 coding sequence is TGCAGCGTGGGCGTGCAGGTTGGACTAGCGGGGAACACCGGGGAGCTGTTTTTT.

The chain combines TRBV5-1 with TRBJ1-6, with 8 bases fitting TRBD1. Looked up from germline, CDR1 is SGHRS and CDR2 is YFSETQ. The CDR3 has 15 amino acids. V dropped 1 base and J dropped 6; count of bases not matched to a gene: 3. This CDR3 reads CASSLLGQGNSPLHF. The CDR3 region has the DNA TGCGCCAGCAGCTTGTTAGGACAGGGTAATTCACCCCTCCACTTT. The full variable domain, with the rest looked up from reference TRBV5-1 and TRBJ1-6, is KAGVTQTPRYLIKTRGQQVTLSCSPISGHRSVSWYQQTPGQGLQFLFEYFSETQRNKGNFPGRFSGRQFSNSRSEMNVSTLELGDSALYLCASSLLGQGNSPLHFGNGTRLTVT.

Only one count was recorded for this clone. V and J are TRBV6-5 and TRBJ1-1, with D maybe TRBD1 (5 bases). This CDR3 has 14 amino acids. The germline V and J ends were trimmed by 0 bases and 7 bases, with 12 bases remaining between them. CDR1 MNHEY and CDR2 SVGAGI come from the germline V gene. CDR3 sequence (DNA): TGTGCCAGCAGTTACTCGCGCAGGGTTAATGAAGCTTTCTTT. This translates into CASSYSRRVNEAFF.

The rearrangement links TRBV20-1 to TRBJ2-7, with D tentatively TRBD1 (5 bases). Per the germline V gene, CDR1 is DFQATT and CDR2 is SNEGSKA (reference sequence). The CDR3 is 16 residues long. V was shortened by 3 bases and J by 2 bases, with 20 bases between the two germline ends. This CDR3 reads CSASLLDGQEAYEQYF. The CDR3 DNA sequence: TGCAGTGCTAGTCTCCTCGACGGACAAGAGGCCTACGAGCAGTACTTC.

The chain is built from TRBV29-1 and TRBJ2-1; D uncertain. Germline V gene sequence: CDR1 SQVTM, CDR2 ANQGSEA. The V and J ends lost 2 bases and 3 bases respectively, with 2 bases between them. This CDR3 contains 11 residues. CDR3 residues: CSVERYNEQFF. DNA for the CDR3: TGCAGCGTTGAACGCTACAATGAGCAGTTCTTC.

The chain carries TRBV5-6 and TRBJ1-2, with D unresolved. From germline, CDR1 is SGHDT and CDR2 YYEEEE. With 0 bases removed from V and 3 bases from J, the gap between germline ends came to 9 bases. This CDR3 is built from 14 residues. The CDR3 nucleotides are TGTGCCAGCAGCTTGGTCCAGGTCGACTATGGCTACACCTTC. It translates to CASSLVQVDYGYTF.

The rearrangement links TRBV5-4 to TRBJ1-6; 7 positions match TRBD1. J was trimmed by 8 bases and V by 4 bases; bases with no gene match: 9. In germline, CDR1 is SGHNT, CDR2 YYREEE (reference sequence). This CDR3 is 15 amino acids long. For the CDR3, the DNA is TGTGCCAGCAGCATGAATGGACAGGTTTATTCACCCCTCCACTTT. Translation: CASSMNGQVYSPLHF.

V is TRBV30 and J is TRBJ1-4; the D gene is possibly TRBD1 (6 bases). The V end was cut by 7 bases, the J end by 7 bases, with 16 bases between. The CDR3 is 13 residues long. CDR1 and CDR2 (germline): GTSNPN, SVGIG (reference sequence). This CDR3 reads CALRGPRFEKLFF. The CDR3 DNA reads TGTGCCTTGCGGGGGCCACGCTTTGAAAAACTGTTTTTT.

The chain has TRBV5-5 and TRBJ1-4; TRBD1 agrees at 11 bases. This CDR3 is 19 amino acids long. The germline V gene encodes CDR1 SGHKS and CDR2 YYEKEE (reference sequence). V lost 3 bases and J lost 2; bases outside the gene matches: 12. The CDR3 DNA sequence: TGTGCCAGCAGCTACTACCGCAGGACAGGGGGCGGGACTAATGAAAAACTGTTTTTT. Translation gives CASSYYRRTGGGTNEKLFF.

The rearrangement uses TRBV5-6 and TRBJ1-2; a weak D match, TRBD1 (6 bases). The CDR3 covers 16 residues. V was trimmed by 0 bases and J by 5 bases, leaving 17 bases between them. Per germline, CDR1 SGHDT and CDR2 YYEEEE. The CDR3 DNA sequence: TGTGCCAGCAGCTTGGCCATGAGGACAGCACCTTATGGCTACACCTTC. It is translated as CASSLAMRTAPYGYTF.

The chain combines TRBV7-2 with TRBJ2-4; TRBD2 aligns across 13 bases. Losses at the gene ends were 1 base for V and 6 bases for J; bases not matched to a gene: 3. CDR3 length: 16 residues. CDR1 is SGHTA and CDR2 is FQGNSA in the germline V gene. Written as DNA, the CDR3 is TGTGCCAGCAGCTTAGGGGGGACTAGCGGGGCAAACATTCAGTACTTC. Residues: CASSLGGTSGANIQYF.

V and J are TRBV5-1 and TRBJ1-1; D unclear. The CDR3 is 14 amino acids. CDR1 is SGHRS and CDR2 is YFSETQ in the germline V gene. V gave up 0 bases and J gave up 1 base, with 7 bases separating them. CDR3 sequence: CASSLEWQNTEAFF. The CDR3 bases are TGCGCCAGCAGCTTGGAATGGCAGAACACTGAAGCTTTCTTT. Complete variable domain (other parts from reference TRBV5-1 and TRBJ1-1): KAGVTQTPRYLIKTRGQQVTLSCSPISGHRSVSWYQQTPGQGLQFLFEYFSETQRNKGNFPGRFSGRQFSNSRSEMNVSTLELGDSALYLCASSLEWQNTEAFFGQGTRLTVV.

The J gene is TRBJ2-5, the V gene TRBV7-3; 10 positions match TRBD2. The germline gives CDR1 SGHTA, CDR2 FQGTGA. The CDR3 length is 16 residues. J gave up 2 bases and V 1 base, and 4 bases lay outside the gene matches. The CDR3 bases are TGTGCCAGCAGCTTAAATCCTAGCGGGGGTCAAGAGACCCAGTACTTC. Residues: CASSLNPSGGQETQYF.

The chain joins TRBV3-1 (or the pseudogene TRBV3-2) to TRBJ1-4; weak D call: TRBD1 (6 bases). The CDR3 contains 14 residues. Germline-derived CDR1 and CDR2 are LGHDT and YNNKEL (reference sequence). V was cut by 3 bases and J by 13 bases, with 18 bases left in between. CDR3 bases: TGTGCCAGCAGCCATGAAGCGAGGCAGGGGAGACTGTTTTTT. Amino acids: CASSHEARQGRLFF.

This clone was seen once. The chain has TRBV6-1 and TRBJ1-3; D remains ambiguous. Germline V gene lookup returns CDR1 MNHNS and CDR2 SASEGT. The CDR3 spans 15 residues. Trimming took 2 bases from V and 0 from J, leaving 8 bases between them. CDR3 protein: CASSEQALSGNTIYF. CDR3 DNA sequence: TGTGCCAGCAGTGAACAGGCACTCTCTGGAAACACCATATATTTT.

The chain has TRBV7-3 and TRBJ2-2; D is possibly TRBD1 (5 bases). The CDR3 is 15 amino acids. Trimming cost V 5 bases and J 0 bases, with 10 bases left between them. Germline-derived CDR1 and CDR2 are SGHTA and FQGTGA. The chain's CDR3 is CASSRDSSNTGELFF. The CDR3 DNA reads TGTGCCAGCAGCCGAGACAGCTCGAACACCGGGGAGCTGTTTTTT.

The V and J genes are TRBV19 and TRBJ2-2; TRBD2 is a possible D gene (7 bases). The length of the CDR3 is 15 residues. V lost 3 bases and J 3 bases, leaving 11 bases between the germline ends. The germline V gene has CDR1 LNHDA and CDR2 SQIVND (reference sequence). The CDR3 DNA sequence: TGTGCCAGTAGTATTAGGGGGGGTGACACCGGGGAGCTGTTTTTT. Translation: CASSIRGGDTGELFF.

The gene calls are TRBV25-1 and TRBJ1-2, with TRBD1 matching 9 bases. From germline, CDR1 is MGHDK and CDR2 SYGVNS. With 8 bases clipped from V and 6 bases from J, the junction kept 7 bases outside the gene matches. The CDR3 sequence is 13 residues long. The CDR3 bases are TGTGCCAGCTATTCCGGGACAGGGAATGGCTACACCTTC. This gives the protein CASYSGTGNGYTF.

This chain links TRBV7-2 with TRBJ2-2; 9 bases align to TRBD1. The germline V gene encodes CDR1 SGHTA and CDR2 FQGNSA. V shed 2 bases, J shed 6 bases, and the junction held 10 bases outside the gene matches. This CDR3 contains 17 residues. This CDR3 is CASSLTGGLGVAGELFF. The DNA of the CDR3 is TGTGCCAGCAGCTTAACAGGGGGCCTAGGGGTCGCCGGGGAGCTGTTTTTT.

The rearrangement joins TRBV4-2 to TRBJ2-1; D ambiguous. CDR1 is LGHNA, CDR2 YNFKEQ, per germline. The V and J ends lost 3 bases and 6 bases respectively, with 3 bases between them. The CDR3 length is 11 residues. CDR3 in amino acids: CASSQANEQFF. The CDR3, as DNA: TGTGCCAGCAGCCAGGCCAATGAGCAGTTCTTC.

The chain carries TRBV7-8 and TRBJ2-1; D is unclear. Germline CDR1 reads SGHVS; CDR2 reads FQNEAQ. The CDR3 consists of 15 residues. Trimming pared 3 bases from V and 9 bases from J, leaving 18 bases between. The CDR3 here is CASSFMGFRLGEQFF. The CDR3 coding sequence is TGTGCCAGCAGCTTTATGGGCTTTAGGCTGGGTGAGCAGTTCTTC.

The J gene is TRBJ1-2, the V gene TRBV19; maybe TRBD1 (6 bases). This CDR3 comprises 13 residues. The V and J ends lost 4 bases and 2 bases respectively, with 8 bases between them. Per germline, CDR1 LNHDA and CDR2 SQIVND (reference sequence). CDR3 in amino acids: CASSTDRNYGYTF. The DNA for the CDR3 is TGTGCCAGTAGTACAGACAGGAACTATGGCTACACCTTC.

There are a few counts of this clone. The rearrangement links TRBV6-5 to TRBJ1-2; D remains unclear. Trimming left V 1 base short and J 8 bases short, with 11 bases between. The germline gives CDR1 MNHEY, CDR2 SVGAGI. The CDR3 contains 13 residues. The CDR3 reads CASSYLRGYGYTF. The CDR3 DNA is TGTGCCAGCAGTTACTTACGAGGCTACGGCTACACCTTC.

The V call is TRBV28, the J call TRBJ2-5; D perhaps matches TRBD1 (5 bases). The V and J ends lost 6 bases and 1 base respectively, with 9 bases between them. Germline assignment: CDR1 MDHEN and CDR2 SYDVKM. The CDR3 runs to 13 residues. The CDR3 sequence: CASSPDSQETQYF. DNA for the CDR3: TGTGCCAGCAGCCCTGACAGCCAAGAGACCCAGTACTTC.